This T cell receptor (beta chain) was recovered during a study of lymphopenia after photon versus proton radiotherapy. The CDR3 length is 13 residues. Trimming stripped 7 bases from V and 5 bases from J, with 14 bases between. The V gene's germline CDR1 is SEHNR and CDR2 FQNEAQ (reference sequence). Notes on the study in general: In patients who died, overall survival fell as post-nadir TCR diversity dropped more. Post-nadir diversity loss with photons came from oligoclonal expansion, particularly CD8+ Temra cells.

This clone was counted only a few times. Its specificity is unknown. Profiling relied on immunoSEQ multiplex PCR, and the TCRdb table lists in-frame clones only, not all of them. The profile shows around 20,000 clones, around 88% of them singletons. This clonotype was obtained from an elderly man with esophageal cancer. The rearrangement joins TRBV7-9 to TRBJ1-1, with D possibly matching TRBD1 (5 bases). The sample consisted of peripheral blood, taken from a patient treated with proton-based radiotherapy. The CDR3 DNA reads as TGTGCCAGCAAACTTAATCCAGGGACTGAAGCTTTCTTT. Amino acid sequence: CASKLNPGTEAFF.